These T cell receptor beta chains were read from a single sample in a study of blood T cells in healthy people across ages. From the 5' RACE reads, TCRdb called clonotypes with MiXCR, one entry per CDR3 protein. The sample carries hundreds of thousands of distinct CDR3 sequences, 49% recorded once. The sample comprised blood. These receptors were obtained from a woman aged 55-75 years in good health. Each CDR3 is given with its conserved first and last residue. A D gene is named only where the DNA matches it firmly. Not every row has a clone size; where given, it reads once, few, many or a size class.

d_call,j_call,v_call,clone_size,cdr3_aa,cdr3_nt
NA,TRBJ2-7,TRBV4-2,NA,CASSQPGTAYEQYF,TGTGCCAGCAGCCAGCCTGGGACTGCCTACGAGCAGTACTTC
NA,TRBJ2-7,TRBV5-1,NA,CASSPGSLSYEQYF,TGCGCCAGCAGCCCCGGGTCCCTCTCCTACGAGCAGTACTTC
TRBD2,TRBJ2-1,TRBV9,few,CASSEQASGTHNEQFF,TGTGCCAGCAGCGAGCAGGCTAGCGGGACCCACAATGAGCAGTTCTTC
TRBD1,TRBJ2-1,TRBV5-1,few,CASSTGGNEQFF,TGCGCCAGCAGTACAGGGGGCAATGAGCAGTTCTTC
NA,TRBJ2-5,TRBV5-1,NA,CASSLESGYQETQYF,TGCGCCAGCAGCTTGGAAAGCGGGTACCAAGAGACCCAGTACTTC
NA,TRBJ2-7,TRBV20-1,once,CSARGAPGASYEQYF,TGCAGTGCTAGAGGGGCTCCAGGGGCCAGCTACGAGCAGTACTTC
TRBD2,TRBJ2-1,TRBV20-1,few,CSARPRGLAGSDEQFF,TGCAGTGCTAGACCCCGGGGACTAGCGGGAAGCGATGAGCAGTTCTTC
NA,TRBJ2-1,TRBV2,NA,CASKREVNEQFF,TGTGCCAGCAAGAGGGAGGTCAATGAGCAGTTCTTC
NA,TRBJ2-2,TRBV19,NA,CASSVRTTGSNTGELFF,TGTGCCAGTAGTGTTCGAACCACAGGGTCTAACACCGGGGAGCTGTTTTTT
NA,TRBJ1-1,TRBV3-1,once,CASSHLTTGKGEAFF,TGTGCCAGCAGCCATCTAACCACAGGGAAAGGTGAAGCTTTCTTT
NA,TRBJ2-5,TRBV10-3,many,CAISESQAQETQYF,TGTGCCATCAGTGAGTCACAGGCCCAAGAGACCCAGTACTTC
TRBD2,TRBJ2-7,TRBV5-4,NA,CASSKLAGYEQYF,TGTGCCAGCAGCAAATTAGCGGGCTACGAGCAGTACTTC
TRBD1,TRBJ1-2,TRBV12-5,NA,CASGPSPGQYGYTF,TGTGCTAGTGGTCCATCCCCGGGACAGTATGGCTACACCTTC
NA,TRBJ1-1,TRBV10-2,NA,CASSDPSRGTEAFF,TGCGCCAGCAGTGATCCTTCTCGGGGCACTGAAGCTTTCTTT
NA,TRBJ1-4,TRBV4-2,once,CASSPQPTQGQKFEKLFF,TGTGCCAGCAGCCCGCAACCGACACAAGGACAGAAATTCGAAAAACTGTTTTTT
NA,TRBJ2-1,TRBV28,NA,CASSLPRWSDEQFF,TGTGCCAGCAGTTTACCTCGATGGAGCGATGAGCAGTTCTTC
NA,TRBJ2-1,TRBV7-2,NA,CASSSVGRYYNEQFF,TGTGCCAGCAGCTCTGTAGGGAGGTACTACAATGAGCAGTTCTTC
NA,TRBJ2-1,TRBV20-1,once,CSAPSRGSYNEQFF,TGCAGTGCTCCCTCTAGGGGGAGCTACAATGAGCAGTTCTTC
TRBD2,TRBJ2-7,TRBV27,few,CASSLQGLAGDSYEQYF,TGTGCCAGCAGTTTACAAGGACTAGCGGGGGATTCGTACGAGCAGTACTTC
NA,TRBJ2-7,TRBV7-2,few,CASSPWRGGFYEQYF,TGTGCCAGCAGCCCATGGAGGGGGGGCTTCTACGAGCAGTACTTC
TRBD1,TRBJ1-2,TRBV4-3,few,CASSQESVVLTGGAGGYTF,TGCGCCAGCAGCCAAGAATCTGTGGTCCTGACAGGGGGCGCGGGTGGCTACACCTTC
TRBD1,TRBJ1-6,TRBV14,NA,CASSLDRGPYNSPLHF,TGTGCCAGCAGCCTTGACAGGGGACCCTATAATTCACCCCTCCACTTT
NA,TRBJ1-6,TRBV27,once,CASSLSLHF,TGTGCCAGCAGTCTATCCCTCCACTTT
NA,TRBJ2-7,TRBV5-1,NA,CASSLETGIGGEQYF,TGCGCCAGCAGCTTGGAGACCGGGATCGGGGGCGAGCAGTACTTC
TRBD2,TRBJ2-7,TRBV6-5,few,CARGTSGIEQYF,TGTGCCAGGGGGACTAGCGGAATCGAGCAGTACTTC
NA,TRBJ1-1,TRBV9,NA,CASSPTLGQEGEAFF,TGTGCCAGCAGCCCCACCCTGGGGCAGGAGGGAGAAGCTTTCTTT
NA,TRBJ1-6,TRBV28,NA,CASSAPRGPNSPLHF,TGTGCCAGCAGCGCACCCAGGGGACCAAATTCACCCCTCCACTTT
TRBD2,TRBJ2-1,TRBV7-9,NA,CASSYSRGEEQFF,TGTGCCAGCAGCTACTCCCGGGGGGAGGAGCAGTTCTTC
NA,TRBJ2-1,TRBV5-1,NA,CASSGVGTLNEQFF,TGCGCCAGCAGCGGTGTTGGGACTCTCAATGAGCAGTTCTTC
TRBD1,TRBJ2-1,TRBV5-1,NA,CASSLEGAFYNEQFF,TGCGCCAGCAGCTTGGAGGGGGCCTTCTACAATGAGCAGTTCTTC
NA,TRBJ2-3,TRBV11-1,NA,CASSPSVVTQYF,TGTGCCAGCAGCCCAAGCGTCGTTACGCAGTATTTT
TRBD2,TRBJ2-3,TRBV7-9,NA,CASSFGGRKTDTQYF,TGTGCCAGCAGCTTCGGCGGGAGGAAAACAGATACGCAGTATTTT
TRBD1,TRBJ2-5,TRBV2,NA,CASIEGAADVETQYF,TGTGCCAGCATCGAGGGGGCCGCCGACGTCGAGACCCAGTACTTC
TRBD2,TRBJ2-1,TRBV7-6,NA,CASSLELAGGYGEQFF,TGTGCCAGCAGCTTAGAACTAGCGGGAGGGTATGGTGAGCAGTTCTTC